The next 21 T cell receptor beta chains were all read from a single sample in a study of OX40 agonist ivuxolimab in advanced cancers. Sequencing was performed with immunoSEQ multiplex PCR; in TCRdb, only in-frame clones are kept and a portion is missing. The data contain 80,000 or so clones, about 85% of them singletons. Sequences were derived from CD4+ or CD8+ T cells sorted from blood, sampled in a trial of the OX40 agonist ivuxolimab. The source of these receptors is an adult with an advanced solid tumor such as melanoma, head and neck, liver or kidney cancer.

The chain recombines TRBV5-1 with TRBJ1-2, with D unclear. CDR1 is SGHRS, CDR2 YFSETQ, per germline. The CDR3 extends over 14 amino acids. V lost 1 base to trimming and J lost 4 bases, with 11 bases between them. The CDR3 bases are TGCGCCAGCAGCTTGTATAGCGCCTCCTATGGCTACACCTTC. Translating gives CASSLYSASYGYTF.

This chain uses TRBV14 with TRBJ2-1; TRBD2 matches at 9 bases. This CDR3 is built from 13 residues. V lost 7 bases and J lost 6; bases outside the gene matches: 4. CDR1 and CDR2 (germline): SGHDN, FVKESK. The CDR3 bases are TGTGCCAGCACACCAGCGGGGGGCAATGAGCAGTTCTTC. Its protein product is CASTPAGGNEQFF.

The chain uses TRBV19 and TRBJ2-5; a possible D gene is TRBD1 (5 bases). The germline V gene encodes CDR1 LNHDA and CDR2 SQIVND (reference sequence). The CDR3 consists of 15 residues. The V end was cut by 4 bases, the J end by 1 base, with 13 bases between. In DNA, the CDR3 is TGTGCCAGTAGTAAAACACAGGCCGCCCAAGAGACCCAGTACTTC. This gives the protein CASSKTQAAQETQYF.

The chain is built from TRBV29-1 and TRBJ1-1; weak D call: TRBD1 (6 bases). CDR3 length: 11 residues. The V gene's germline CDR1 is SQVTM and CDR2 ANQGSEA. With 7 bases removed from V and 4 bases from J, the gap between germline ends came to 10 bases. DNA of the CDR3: TGCAGCGCCAAGGGGGGCACTGAAGCTTTCTTT. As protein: CSAKGGTEAFF.

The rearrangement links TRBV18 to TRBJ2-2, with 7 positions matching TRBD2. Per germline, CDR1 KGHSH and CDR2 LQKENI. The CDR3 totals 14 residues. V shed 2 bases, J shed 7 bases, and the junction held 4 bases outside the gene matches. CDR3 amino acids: CASSPAGDVGELFF. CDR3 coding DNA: TGTGCCAGCTCACCAGCGGGAGACGTCGGGGAGCTGTTTTTT.

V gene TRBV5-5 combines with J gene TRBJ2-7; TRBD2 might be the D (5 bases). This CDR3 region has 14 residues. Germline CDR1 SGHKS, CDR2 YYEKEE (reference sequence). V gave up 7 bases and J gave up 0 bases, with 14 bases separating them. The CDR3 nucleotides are TGTGCCAGCTCTCGGACCGCGGGCTCCTACGAGCAGTACTTC. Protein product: CASSRTAGSYEQYF.

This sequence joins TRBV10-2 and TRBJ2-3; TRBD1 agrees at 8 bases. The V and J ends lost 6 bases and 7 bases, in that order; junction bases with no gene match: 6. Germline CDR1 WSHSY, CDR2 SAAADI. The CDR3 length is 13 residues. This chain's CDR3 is CASSPRQGNTQYF. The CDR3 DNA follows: TGCGCCAGCAGCCCTAGACAGGGGAATACGCAGTATTTT.

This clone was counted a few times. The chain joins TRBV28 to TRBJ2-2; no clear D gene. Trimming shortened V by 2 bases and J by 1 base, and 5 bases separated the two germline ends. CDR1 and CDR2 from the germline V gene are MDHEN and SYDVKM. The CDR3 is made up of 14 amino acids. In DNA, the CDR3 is TGTGCCAGCAGTTTAATAGGGAACACCGGGGAGCTGTTTTTT. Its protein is CASSLIGNTGELFF. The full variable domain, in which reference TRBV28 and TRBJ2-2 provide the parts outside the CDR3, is DVKVTQSSRYLVKRTGEKVFLECVQDMDHENMFWYRQDPGLGLRLIYFSYDVKMKEKGDIPEGYSVSREKKERFSLILESASTNQTSMYLCASSLIGNTGELFFGEGSRLTVL.

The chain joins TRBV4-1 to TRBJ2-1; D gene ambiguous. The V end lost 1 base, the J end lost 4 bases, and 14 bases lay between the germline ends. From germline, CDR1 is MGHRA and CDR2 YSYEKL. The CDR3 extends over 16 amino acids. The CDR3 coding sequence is TGCGCCAGCAGCCAAGTGAACCTTGTCGTATACAATGAGCAGTTCTTC. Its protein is CASSQVNLVVYNEQFF.

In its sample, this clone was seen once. The CDR3 is CASSRGGQQETQYF. The DNA for the CDR3 is TGTGCCAGCAGCCGAGGGGGCCAGCAGGAGACCCAGTACTTC. The J gene is TRBJ2-5, the V gene TRBV9; 7 nucleotides agree with TRBD1. V lost 4 bases and J lost 5; bases outside the gene matches: 8. Germline V gene lookup returns CDR1 SGDLS and CDR2 YYNGEE. The CDR3 sequence is 14 residues long.

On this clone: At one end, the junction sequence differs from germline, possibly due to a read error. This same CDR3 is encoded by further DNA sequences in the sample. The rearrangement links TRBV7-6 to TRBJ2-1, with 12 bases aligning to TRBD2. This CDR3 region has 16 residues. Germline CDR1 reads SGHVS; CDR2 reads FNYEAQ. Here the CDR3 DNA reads TGTGCCAGCAGTCTTCTAGCGGGAGGGAAGTACAATGAGCAATTCTTC. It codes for CASSLLAGGKYNEQFF.

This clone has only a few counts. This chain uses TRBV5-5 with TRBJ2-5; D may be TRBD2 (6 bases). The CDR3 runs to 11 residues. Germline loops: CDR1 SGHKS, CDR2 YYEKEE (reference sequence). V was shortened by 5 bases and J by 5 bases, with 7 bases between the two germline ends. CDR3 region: CASSGGETQYF. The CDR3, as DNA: TGTGCCAGCAGTGGAGGGGAGACCCAGTACTTC.

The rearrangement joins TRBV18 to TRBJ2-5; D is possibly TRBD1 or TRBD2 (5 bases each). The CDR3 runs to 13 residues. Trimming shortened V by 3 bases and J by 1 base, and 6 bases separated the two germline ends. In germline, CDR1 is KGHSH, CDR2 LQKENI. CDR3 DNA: TGTGCCAGCTCACCCGGGACCCAAGAGACCCAGTACTTC. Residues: CASSPGTQETQYF.

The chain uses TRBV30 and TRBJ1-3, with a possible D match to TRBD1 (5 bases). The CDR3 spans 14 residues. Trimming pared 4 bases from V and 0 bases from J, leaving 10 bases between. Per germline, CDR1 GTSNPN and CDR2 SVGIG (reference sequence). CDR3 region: CAWNGGGSGNTIYF. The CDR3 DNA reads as TGTGCCTGGAATGGGGGAGGCTCTGGAAACACCATATATTTT.

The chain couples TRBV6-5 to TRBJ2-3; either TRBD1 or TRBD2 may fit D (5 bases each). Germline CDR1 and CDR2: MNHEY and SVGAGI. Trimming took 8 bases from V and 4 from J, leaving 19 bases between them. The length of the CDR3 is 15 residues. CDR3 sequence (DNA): TGTGCCAGCGTTCCCCCGGGGCCCCCGGCAGATACGCAGTATTTT. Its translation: CASVPPGPPADTQYF.

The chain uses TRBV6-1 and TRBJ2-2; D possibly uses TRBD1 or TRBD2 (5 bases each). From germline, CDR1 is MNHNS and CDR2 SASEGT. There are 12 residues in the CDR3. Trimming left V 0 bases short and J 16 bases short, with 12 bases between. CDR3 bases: TGTGCCAGCAGTGAAGCTTTATCGGGGCAGTTTTTT. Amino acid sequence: CASSEALSGQFF.

CDR3 in DNA: TGTGCCAGCAGCTACAGCGCAGGAGGCTACACCTTC. This codes for CASSYSAGGYTF. V usage is TRBV11-3 and J usage is TRBJ1-2; D unresolved. The germline CDR1 and CDR2 sequences are SGHNT and YENEEA. V shed 4 bases and J shed 8 bases, with 11 bases lying between them. The CDR3 is 12 residues long.

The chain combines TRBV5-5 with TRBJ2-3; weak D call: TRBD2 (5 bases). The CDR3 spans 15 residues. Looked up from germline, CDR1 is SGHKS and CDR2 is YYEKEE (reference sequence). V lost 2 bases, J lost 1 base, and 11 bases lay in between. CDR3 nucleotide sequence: TGTGCCAGCAGCTTTGGCGGGTACCGCACAGATACGCAGTATTTT. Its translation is CASSFGGYRTDTQYF.

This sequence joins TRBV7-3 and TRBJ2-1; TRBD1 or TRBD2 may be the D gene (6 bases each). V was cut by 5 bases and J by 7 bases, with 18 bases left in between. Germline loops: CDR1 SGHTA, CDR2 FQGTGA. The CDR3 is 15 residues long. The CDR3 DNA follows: TGTGCCAGCAGCCCCAGTAGGGGGGCTGGGAATGAGCAGTTCTTC. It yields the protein CASSPSRGAGNEQFF.

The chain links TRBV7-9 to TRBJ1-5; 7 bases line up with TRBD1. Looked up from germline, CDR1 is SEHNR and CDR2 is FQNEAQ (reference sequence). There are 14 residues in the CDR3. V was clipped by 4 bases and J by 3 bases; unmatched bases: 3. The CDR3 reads CASSSGQNNQPQHF. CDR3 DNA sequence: TGTGCCAGCAGCTCGGGACAGAACAATCAGCCCCAGCATTTT.

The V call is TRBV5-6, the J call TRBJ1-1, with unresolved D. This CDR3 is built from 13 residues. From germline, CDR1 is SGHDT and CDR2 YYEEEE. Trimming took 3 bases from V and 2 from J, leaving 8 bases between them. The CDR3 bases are TGTGCCAGCAGCTCGTCCATTAACACTGAAGCTTTCTTT. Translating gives CASSSSINTEAFF.